One and the same sample provided the 20 T cell receptor beta chains below, sequenced in a study of cytomegalovirus exposure and HLA in healthy donors. The PCR was carried out with 60 Vbeta primers and 13 Jbeta primers. This table comes from immunoSEQ multiplex PCR, and its TCRdb copy is limited to in-frame clones, with some not included. The repertoire holds 110,000 or so clones, with roughly 70% as singletons. Sequencing used PBMCs. The receptors shown here come from a woman aged 40 to 50 in good health and CMV-seropositive.

The genes are TRBV6-1 and TRBJ2-7; 10 nucleotides line up with TRBD1. The CDR3 runs 14 residues. In germline, CDR1 is MNHNS, CDR2 SASEGT. Trimming removed 6 bases from V and 6 bases from J; junction bases left unmatched: 8. CDR3 residues: CASRPGQGRLEQYF. DNA of the CDR3: TGTGCCAGCAGGCCGGGACAGGGGCGACTCGAGCAGTACTTC.

The chain joins TRBV30 to TRBJ2-1, with 10 bases matching TRBD2. Germline V lookup: CDR1 GTSNPN, CDR2 SVGIG (reference sequence). This CDR3 region has 14 residues. The trim removed 3 bases at V and 9 bases at J, leaving 8 bases unmatched. CDR3 residues: CAWRGSGRVSEQFF. The CDR3 DNA sequence: TGTGCCTGGAGAGGAAGCGGGAGGGTGAGTGAGCAGTTCTTC.

The chain employs TRBV18 and TRBJ1-4; D might be TRBD1 (6 bases). Germline V gene lookup returns CDR1 KGHSH and CDR2 LQKENI. The V gene lost 4 bases and the J gene lost 11 bases, with 23 bases spanning the gap. The CDR3 is 16 amino acids. As DNA, the CDR3 is TGTGCCAGCTCACTCACCGGGACGCCTTCAGGGGAGAAACTGTTTTTT. Translation: CASSLTGTPSGEKLFF. Supplemented by reference TRBV18 and TRBJ1-4, the full variable domain reads NAGVMQNPRHLVRRRGQEARLRCSPMKGHSHVYWYRQLPEEGLKFMVYLQKENIIDESGMPKERFSAEFPKEGPSILRIQQVVRGDSAAYFCASSLTGTPSGEKLFFGSGTQLSVL.

This chain connects TRBV7-6 to TRBJ2-5, with 8 bases fitting TRBD1. Germline values: CDR1 SGHVS, CDR2 FNYEAQ. The CDR3 length is 13 residues. With V trimmed by 9 bases and J by 3 bases, 6 bases remained unmatched. CDR3 loop: CASEDRVKETQYF. The CDR3 DNA is TGTGCCAGTGAGGACAGGGTAAAAGAGACCCAGTACTTC.

The rearrangement joins TRBV9 to TRBJ1-4; TRBD1 might be the D (6 bases). The germline gives CDR1 SGDLS, CDR2 YYNGEE. The CDR3 contains 15 residues. The V end lost 5 bases, the J end lost 5 bases, and 16 bases lay between the germline ends. CDR3 in DNA: TGTGCCAGCAGTGCTACAGGGACTATAAATGAAAAACTGTTTTTT. Residues: CASSATGTINEKLFF.

The chain recombines TRBV18 with TRBJ2-7; TRBD2 aligns across 16 bases. Trimming took 5 bases from V and 5 from J; bases not matched to a gene: 9. The CDR3 runs 17 residues. CDR1 is KGHSH, CDR2 LQKENI, per germline. CDR3 sequence (DNA): TGTGCCAGCTCAGCCCCGGGACTAGCGGGAGGGCCTAACGAGCAGTACTTC. The encoded protein is CASSAPGLAGGPNEQYF.

This rearrangement joins TRBV4-2 to TRBJ2-1; 9 bases fit TRBD2. The J segment lost 9 bases and the V segment lost 2 bases, leaving 2 bases of the junction unmatched. Germline CDR1 and CDR2: LGHNA and YNFKEQ. This CDR3 has 13 residues. CDR3 nucleotides: TGTGCCAGCAGCCAACAAGCGGGGGGTGAGCAGTTCTTC. This gives the protein CASSQQAGGEQFF.

This clone turned up a few times. In DNA, the CDR3 is TGTGCCTGGAGTGTATCTCGGACTAGCGGGGGACTCCGAACAGATACGCAGTATTTT. It codes for CAWSVSRTSGGLRTDTQYF. This chain joins TRBV30 and TRBJ2-3, with 13 positions matching TRBD2. The junction had 12 bases not matched to a gene; V was cut back by 0 bases and J by 3 bases. This CDR3 has 19 amino acids. Per the germline V gene, CDR1 is GTSNPN and CDR2 is SVGIG (reference sequence).

This rearrangement joins TRBV7-2 to TRBJ1-3; TRBD1 matches at 9 bases. The J segment lost 3 bases and the V segment lost 5 bases, leaving 5 bases of the junction unmatched. Germline CDR1 reads SGHTA; CDR2 reads FQGNSA. This CDR3 is 15 amino acids long. The CDR3, as DNA: TGTGCCAGCAGCGGGGACAGGGTTCGTGGAAACACCATATATTTT. This codes for CASSGDRVRGNTIYF.

This clone was counted a single time. The chain combines TRBV6-1 with TRBJ1-1; the D gene is possibly TRBD1 (5 bases). The CDR3 is made up of 15 amino acids. V dropped 7 bases and J dropped 1 base, with 16 bases sitting between them. Germline assignment: CDR1 MNHNS and CDR2 SASEGT. The CDR3 region is CASKLTWGQNTEAFF. The CDR3 DNA sequence: TGTGCCAGCAAGCTTACATGGGGCCAGAACACTGAAGCTTTCTTT.

The chain is built from TRBV6-5 and TRBJ1-2, with 7 bases identical to TRBD1. V was pared by 0 bases and J by 6 bases, with 7 bases of the junction left unmatched. Germline V CDR1 and CDR2: MNHEY, SVGAGI. The CDR3 length is 15 residues. The CDR3 region is CASSYSDRRMNGYTF. CDR3 nucleotide sequence: TGTGCCAGCAGTTACTCGGACAGGAGAATGAATGGCTACACCTTC.

This rearrangement joins TRBV6-1 to TRBJ1-1; TRBD1 is a possible D gene (6 bases). The CDR3 runs 13 residues. From germline, CDR1 is MNHNS and CDR2 SASEGT. Trimming removed 3 bases from V and 11 bases from J, with 16 bases in between. CDR3 DNA sequence: TGTGCCAGCAGTGATTTAGGGGGTCAGGGGGCTTTCTTT. This gives the protein CASSDLGGQGAFF.

This clone was detected a few times. The chain couples TRBV2 to TRBJ1-6; D uncertain. The CDR3 totals 14 residues. Trimming took 4 bases from V and 5 from J, leaving 9 bases between them. CDR1 is SNHLY and CDR2 is FYNNEI in the germline V gene. The DNA of the CDR3 is TGTGCCAGCAGTGCTGTCGGGGATAATTCACCCCTCCACTTT. Residues: CASSAVGDNSPLHF.

The table lists this clone with a few counts. The rearrangement uses TRBV2 and TRBJ2-7, with D perhaps matching TRBD2 (6 bases). Germline loops: CDR1 SNHLY, CDR2 FYNNEI. The CDR3 is 15 residues long. The V end lost 0 bases, the J end lost 2 bases, and 11 bases lay between the germline ends. DNA of the CDR3: TGTGCCAGCAGTGAAGCAGGGACTCTTGCCTACGAGCAGTACTTC. Translated: CASSEAGTLAYEQYF.

This clone appeared a few times. The J gene is TRBJ1-1, the V gene TRBV2; 9 bases line up with TRBD1. The V gene end was trimmed by 6 bases and the J gene end by 4 bases; junction bases not matched to a gene: 6. There are 14 residues in the CDR3. In germline, CDR1 is SNHLY, CDR2 FYNNEI. This CDR3 reads CASRGTGSGTEAFF. CDR3 nucleotide sequence: TGTGCCAGCAGGGGGACAGGGTCGGGCACTGAAGCTTTCTTT.

The rearrangement joins TRBV6-5 to TRBJ2-1, with 7 positions matching TRBD1. Germline values: CDR1 MNHEY, CDR2 SVGAGI. The V segment lost 7 bases and the J segment 4 bases; nucleotides outside the gene matches: 4. The CDR3 spans 13 residues. The CDR3 nucleotides read TGTGCCAGCACCGGGACAGCATACAATGAGCAGTTCTTC. Protein product: CASTGTAYNEQFF.

The V and J genes are TRBV5-6 and TRBJ1-1; 8 bases match TRBD1. The trim removed 4 bases at V and 5 bases at J, leaving 4 bases unmatched. CDR1 is SGHDT and CDR2 is YYEEEE in the germline V gene. The CDR3 runs 13 residues. The CDR3 sequence: CASSRQGRTEAFF. DNA of the CDR3: TGTGCCAGCAGCCGACAGGGGCGGACTGAAGCTTTCTTT.

CDR3 sequence (DNA): TGTGCCAGCAGTTCCAGTAATGCTGAAGCTTTCTTT. Its translation is CASSSSNAEAFF. This rearrangement joins TRBV7-9 to TRBJ1-1; D not resolved. Germline V gives CDR1 SEHNR, CDR2 FQNEAQ (reference sequence). Deletions cut 6 bases from V and 6 bases from J, with 11 bases between. CDR3 length equals 12 residues.

This clone was seen only once. The genes are TRBV9 and TRBJ2-1; 14 bases align to TRBD2. This CDR3 region has 16 residues. The V gene end was trimmed by 4 bases and the J gene end by 9 bases; junction bases not matched to a gene: 9. The germline gives CDR1 SGDLS, CDR2 YYNGEE. The CDR3 sequence is CASSSRLAGGQGEQFF. In nucleotides, the CDR3 is TGTGCCAGCAGCTCCCGACTAGCGGGGGGGCAGGGTGAGCAGTTCTTC. Supplemented by reference TRBV9 and TRBJ2-1, the full variable domain reads DSGVTQTPKHLITATGQRVTLRCSPRSGDLSVYWYQQSLDQGLQFLIQYYNGEERAKGNILERFSAQQFPDLHSELNLSSLELGDSALYFCASSSRLAGGQGEQFFGPGTRLTVL.

This CDR3 is CASSPSSSYEQYF. In nucleotides, the CDR3 is TGTGCCAGTAGTCCGTCGAGCTCCTACGAGCAGTACTTC. The chain couples TRBV19 to TRBJ2-7; D is unclear. V was trimmed by 5 bases and J by 0 bases, leaving 8 bases between them. Germline CDR1 is LNHDA and CDR2 is SQIVND (reference sequence). This CDR3 is 13 amino acids long.